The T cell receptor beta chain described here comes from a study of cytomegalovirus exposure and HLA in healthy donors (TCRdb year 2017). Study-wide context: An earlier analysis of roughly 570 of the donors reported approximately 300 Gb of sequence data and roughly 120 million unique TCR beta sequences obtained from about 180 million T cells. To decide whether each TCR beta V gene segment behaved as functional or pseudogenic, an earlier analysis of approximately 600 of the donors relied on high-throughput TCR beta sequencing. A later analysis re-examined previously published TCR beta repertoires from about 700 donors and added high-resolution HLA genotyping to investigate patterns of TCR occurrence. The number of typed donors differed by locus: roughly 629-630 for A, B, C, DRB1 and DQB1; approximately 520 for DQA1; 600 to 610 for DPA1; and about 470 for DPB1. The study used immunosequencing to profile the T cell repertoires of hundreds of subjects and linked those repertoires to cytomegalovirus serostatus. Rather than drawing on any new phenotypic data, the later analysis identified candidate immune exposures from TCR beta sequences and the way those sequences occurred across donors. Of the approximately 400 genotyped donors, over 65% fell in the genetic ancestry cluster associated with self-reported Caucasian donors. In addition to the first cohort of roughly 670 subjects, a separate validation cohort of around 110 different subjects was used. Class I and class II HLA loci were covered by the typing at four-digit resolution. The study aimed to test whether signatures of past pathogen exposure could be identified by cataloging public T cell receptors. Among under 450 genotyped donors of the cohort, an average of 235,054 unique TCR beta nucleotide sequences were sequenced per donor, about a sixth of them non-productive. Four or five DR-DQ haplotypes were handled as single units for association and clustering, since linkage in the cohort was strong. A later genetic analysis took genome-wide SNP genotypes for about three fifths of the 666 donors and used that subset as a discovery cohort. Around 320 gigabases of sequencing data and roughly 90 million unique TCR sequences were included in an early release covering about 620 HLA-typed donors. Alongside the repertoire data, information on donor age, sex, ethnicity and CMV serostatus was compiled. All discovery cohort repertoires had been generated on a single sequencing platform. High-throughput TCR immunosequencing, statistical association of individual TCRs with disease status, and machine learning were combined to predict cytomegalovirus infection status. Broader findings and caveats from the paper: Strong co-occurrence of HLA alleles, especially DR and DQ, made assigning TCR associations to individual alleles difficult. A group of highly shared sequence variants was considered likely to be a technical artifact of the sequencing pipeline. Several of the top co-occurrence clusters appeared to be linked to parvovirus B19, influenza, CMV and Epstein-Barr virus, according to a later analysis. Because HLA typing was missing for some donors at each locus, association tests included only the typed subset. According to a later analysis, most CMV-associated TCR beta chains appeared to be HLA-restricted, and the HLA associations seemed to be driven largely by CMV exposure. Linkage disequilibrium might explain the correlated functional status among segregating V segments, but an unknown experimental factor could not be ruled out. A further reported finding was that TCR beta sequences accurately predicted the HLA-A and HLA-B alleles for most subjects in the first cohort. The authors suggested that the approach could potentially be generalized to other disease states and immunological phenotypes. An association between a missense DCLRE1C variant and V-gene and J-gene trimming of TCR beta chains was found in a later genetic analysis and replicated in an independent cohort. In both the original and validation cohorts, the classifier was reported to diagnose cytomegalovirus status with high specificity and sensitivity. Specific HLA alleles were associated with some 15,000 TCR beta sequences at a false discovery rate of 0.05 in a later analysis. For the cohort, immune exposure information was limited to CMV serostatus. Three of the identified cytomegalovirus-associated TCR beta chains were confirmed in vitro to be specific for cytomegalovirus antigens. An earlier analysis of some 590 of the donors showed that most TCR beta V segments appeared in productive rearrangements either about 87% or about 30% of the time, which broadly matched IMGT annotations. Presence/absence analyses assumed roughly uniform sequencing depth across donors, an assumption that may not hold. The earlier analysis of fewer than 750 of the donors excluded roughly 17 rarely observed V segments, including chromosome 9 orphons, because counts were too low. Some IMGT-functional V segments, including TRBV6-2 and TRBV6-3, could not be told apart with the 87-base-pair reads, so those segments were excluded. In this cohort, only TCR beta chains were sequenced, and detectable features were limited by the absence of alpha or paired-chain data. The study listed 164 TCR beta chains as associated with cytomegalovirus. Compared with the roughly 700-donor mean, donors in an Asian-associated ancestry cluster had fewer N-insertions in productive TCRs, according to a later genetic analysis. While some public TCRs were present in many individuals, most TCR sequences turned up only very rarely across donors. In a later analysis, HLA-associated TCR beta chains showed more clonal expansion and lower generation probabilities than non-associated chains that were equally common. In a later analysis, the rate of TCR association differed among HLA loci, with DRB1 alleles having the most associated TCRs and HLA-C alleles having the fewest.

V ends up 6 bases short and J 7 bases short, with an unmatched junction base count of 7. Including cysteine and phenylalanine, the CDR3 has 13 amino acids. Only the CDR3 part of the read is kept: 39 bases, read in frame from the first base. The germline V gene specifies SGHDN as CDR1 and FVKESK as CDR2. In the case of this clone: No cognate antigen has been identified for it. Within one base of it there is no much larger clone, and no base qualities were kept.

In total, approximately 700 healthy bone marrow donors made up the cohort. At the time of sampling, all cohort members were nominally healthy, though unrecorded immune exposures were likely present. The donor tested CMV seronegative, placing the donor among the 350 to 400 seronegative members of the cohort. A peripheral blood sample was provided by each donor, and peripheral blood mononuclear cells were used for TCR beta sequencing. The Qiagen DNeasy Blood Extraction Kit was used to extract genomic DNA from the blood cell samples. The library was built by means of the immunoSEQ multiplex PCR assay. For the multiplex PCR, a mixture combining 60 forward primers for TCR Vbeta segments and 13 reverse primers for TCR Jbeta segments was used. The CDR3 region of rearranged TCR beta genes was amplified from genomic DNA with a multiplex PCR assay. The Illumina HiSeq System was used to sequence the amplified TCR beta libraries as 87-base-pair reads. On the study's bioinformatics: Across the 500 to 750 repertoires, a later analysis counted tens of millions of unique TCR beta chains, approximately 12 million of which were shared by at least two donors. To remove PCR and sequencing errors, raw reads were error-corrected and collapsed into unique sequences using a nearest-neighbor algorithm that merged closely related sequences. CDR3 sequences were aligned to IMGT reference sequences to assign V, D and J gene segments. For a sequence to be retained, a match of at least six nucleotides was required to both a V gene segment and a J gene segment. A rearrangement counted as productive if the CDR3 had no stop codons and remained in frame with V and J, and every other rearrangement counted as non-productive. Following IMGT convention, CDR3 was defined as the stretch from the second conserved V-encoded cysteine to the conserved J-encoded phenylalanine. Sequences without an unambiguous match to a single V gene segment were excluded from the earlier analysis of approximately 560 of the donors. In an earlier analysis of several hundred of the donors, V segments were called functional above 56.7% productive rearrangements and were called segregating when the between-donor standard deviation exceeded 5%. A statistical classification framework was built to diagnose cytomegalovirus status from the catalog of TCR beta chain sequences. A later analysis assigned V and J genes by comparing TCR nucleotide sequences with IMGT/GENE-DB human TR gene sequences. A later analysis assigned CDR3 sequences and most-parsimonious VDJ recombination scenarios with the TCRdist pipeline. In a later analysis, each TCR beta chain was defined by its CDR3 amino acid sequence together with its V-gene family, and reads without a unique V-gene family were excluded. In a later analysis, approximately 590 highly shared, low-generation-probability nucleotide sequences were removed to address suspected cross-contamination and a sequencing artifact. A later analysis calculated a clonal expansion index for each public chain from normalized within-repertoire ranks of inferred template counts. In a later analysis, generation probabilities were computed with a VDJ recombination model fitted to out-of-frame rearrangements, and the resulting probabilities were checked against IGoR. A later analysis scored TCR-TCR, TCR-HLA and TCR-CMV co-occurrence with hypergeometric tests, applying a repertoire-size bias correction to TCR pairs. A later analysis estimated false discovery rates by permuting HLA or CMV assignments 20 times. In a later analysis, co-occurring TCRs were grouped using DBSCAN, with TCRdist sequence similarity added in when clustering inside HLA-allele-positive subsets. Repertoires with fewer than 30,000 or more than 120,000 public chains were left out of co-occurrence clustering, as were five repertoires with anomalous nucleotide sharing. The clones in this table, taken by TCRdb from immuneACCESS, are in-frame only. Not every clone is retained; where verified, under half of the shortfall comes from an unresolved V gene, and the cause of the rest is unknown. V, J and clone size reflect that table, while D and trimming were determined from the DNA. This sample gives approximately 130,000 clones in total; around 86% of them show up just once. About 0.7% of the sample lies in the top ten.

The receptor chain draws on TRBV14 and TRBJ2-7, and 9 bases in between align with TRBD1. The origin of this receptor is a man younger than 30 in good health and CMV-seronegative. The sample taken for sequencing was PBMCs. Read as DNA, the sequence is TGTGCCAGCAGATACACAGGGGGCTATGAGCAGTACTTC. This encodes CASRYTGGYEQYF.